This T cell receptor delta chain appears in the sequencing data of a study of Vδ1+ human thymocytes. Notes on this clone: Its antigen is unknown.

The CDR3 extends over 17 amino acids. Trimming left V 0 bases short and J 0 bases short, with 14 bases between. Germline assignment: CDR1 TSWWSYY and CDR2 QGS. Sequences come from RNA converted to cDNA by reverse transcription. Pooled V-gene forward primers with one constant-region reverse primer generated the CDR3 amplicons by multiplex PCR. TCRdb made new clone calls on the multiplex PCR reads using CATT. There are fewer than 90,000 delta-chain clones in the sample; around 34% occur only once, and about 0.24% lies in the top ten. Thymocytes were sorted as CD3+ TCRVdelta1+ TCRVdelta2- after alphabeta T cell depletion. Findings and caveats of the study: Thymic delta-chain repertoires held roughly 19% Vdelta2 sequences and few Vdelta3, despite high sort purity. The authors advised highly purified populations and single-cell validation. Thymic TRG and TRD repertoires appeared highly polyclonal, with Gaussian CDR3 length distributions.

The gene calls are TRDV1 and TRDJ1; D is ambiguous. The sequencing sample was made of Vdelta1+ gamma-delta thymocytes from the thymus. The subset: FACS-sorted CD3+ TCRalphabeta- TCRVdelta1+ TCRVdelta2- thymocytes. The receptor was isolated from a boy in the first two years of life who had congenital heart surgery. CDR3 region: CALGELSCGFYTDKLIF. CDR3 DNA: TGTGCTCTTGGGGAACTGTCTTGCGGATTCTACACCGATAAACTCATCTTT.